This is a list of T cell receptor beta chains from one sample in a study of T-cell memory formation after mild COVID-19. TCRdb passed the 5' RACE reads through MiXCR, listing each CDR3 protein once. The sample has roughly 170,000 distinct CDR3 sequences, approximately 17% seen once. The sequenced material came from PBMCs or a T cell subset sorted from them (not recorded which). These receptors all come from a man between 18 and 29 years old who had mild COVID-19 (a few samples of this study predate the infection). Cell type and time point are not known. Each CDR3 is given with its conserved first and last residue. D genes are given only for firm matches. Some rows have no size entry. The others give once, few or many, or a class for an expanded clone.

CDR3,DNA,D,J,V,size
CASRPGHSGNTIYF,TGTGCCAGCAGGCCGGGACACTCTGGAAACACCATATATTTT,-,TRBJ1-3,TRBV6-6,many
CASSSPDPGQQVSAGANVLTF,TGTGCCAGCAGCTCCCCAGATCCGGGACAGCAAGTCTCTGCTGGGGCCAACGTCCTGACTTTC,TRBD1,TRBJ2-6,TRBV7-3,-
CASSRMPDRGYEQYF,TGTGCCAGCAGCCGGATGCCGGACAGGGGCTACGAGCAGTACTTC,TRBD1,TRBJ2-7,TRBV3-1,-
CASSLEAGPYEQYF,TGCGCCAGCAGCTTGGAGGCCGGTCCCTACGAGCAGTACTTC,-,TRBJ2-7,TRBV5-1,many
CASSPYGRGEQFF,TGTGCCAGCAGTCCGTACGGCAGGGGTGAGCAGTTCTTC,-,TRBJ2-1,TRBV28,-
CASRRTGTLQETQYF,TGTGCCAGCAGGCGGACAGGAACCCTCCAAGAGACCCAGTACTTC,TRBD1,TRBJ2-5,TRBV6-5,few
CASSLVAAQGSPLHF,TGTGCCAGCAGCTTAGTGGCAGCCCAGGGTTCACCCCTCCACTTT,-,TRBJ1-6,TRBV7-8,few
CASSLTTGMVTQYF,TGCGCCAGCAGCTTGACGACAGGGATGGTGACCCAGTACTTC,TRBD1,TRBJ2-5,TRBV5-1,few
CASSLSWGEQFF,TGTGCCAGCAGTTTATCGTGGGGGGAGCAGTTCTTC,-,TRBJ2-1,TRBV12-3/TRBV12-4,few
CASSEWGEAFF,TGTGCCAGCAGTGAATGGGGGGAAGCTTTCTTT,-,TRBJ1-1,TRBV2,-
CAWSRPGEQFF,TGTGCCTGGAGCCGGCCGGGGGAGCAGTTCTTC,-,TRBJ2-1,TRBV30,-
CATSDFSGPSDTQYF,TGTGCCACCAGTGATTTCTCGGGGCCATCAGATACGCAGTATTTT,-,TRBJ2-3,TRBV24-1,many
CASSLSPPGQGGTGELFF,TGCGCCAGCAGCTTATCCCCCCCTGGGCAAGGAGGGACCGGGGAGCTGTTTTTT,-,TRBJ2-2,TRBV5-1,-
CASRGVLETQYF,TGTGCCAGCAGAGGGGTGCTGGAGACCCAGTACTTC,-,TRBJ2-5,TRBV25-1,few
CASSPDLRGLLGYGYTF,TGTGCCAGCAGCCCAGATCTGCGAGGGTTACTGGGCTATGGCTACACCTTC,-,TRBJ1-2,TRBV7-8,-
CASSFVGNTGELFF,TGTGCCAGCAGCTTTGTAGGGAACACCGGGGAGCTGTTTTTT,-,TRBJ2-2,TRBV11-2,few